This TCR beta chain derives from a study of immune evolution from preneoplasia to lung adenocarcinoma. Clones were read by immunoSEQ multiplex PCR, and TCRdb kept only the in-frame ones, dropping some. The repertoire holds 2,700 or so clones, with less than 90% as singletons. Each case's diagnosis was confirmed by two pathologists on H&E. The source material was FFPE invasive lung adenocarcinoma tissue. The receptor's source is a person aged 65 to 79 with invasive lung adenocarcinoma.

The CDR3 loop is CASSTQTGGRTEAFF. The CDR3 coding sequence is TGTGCCAGCAGTACTCAAACGGGGGGCCGCACTGAAGCTTTCTTT. V and J are TRBV2 and TRBJ1-1; possible D gene TRBD1, 6 bases. This CDR3 has 15 amino acids. The germline V and J ends were trimmed by 5 bases and 4 bases, with 17 bases remaining between them. Germline V gene data show CDR1 as SNHLY and CDR2 as FYNNEI.